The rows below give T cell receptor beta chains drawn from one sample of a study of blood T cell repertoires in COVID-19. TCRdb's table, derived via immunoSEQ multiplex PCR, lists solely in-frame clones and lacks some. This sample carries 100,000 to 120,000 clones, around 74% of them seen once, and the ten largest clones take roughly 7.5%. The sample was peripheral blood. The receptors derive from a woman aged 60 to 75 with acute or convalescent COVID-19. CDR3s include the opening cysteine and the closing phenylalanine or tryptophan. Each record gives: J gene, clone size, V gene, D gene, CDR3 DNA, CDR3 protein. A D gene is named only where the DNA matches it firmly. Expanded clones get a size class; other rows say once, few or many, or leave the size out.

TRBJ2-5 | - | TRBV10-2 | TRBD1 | TGCGCCACCTCGACAGGGGCCAACCGAGGGGAGACCCAGTACTTC | CATSTGANRGETQYF
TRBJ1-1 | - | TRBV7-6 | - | TGTGCCAGCAACTTAGCCACAGACATGAACACTGAAGCTTTCTTT | CASNLATDMNTEAFF
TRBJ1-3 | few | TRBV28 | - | TGTGCCAGCAGTCCGGGAGCCCGAAACACCATATATTTT | CASSPGARNTIYF
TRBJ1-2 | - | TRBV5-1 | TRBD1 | TGCGCCAGCTTCGGGACAGGGTCTAACTATGGCTACACCTTC | CASFGTGSNYGYTF
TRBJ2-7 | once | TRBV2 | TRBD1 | TGTGCCAGCAGGCCTCTAGGACAGGGGCCGTACGAGCAGTACTTC | CASRPLGQGPYEQYF
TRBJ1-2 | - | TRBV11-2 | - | TGTGCCAGCAGCGTAGATGGACAGAGGTTCGCTATTGGCTACACCTTC | CASSVDGQRFAIGYTF
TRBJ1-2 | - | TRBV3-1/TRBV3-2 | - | TGTGCCAGCAGCCAAGATCGGGGAAACTATGGCTACACCTTC | CASSQDRGNYGYTF
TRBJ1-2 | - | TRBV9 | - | TGTGCCAGCAGCCTTCAGCAGGGAGGCTATGGCTACACCTTC | CASSLQQGGYGYTF
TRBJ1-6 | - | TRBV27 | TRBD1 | TGTGCCAGCAGTTCGGGACAGGCGCCTTCACCCCTCCACTTT | CASSSGQAPSPLHF
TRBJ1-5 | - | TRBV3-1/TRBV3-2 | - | TGTGCCAGCAGCCAAGATTACAGGGCTCAGCCCCAGCATTTT | CASSQDYRAQPQHF
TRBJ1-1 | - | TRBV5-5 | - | TGTGCCAGCAGCTTATACGTGCAGGGTGGAATTGAGAGGAACACTGAAGCTTTCTTT | CASSLYVQGGIERNTEAFF
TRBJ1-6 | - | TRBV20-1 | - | TGCAGTGCTAGTCTGGAGGTCACTTATAATTCACCCCTCCACTTT | CSASLEVTYNSPLHF
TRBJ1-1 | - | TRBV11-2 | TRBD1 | TGTGCCAGCAGCTTAAAAGGGGGCTCCACTGAAGCTTTCTTT | CASSLKGGSTEAFF
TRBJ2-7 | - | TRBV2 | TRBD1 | TGTGCCAGGGAACTTGGGGGGACAGGGAGCTACGAGCAGTACTTC | CARELGGTGSYEQYF
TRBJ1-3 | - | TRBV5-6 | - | TGTGCCAGCAGCTCCCTTCGTGAGCTCTCTGGAAACACCATATATTTT | CASSSLRELSGNTIYF
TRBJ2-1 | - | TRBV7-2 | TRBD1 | TGTGCCAGCAGCTCCAGGGGGCGATATGAGCAGTTCTTC | CASSSRGRYEQFF
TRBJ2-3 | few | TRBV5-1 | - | TGCGCCAGCAGCTTGGGTGGGGGCAGCACAGATACGCAGTATTTT | CASSLGGGSTDTQYF
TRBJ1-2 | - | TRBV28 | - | TGTGCCAGCAGTTTATACCCTCCAGGACAGATTAACTATGGCTACACCTTC | CASSLYPPGQINYGYTF
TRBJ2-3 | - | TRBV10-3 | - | TGTGCCATCAGTACTGCCACAGATACGCAGTATTTT | CAISTATDTQYF
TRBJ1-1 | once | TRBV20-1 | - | TGCAGTGCTAGTCACGACAGGCGGTTGACTGAAGCTTTCTTT | CSASHDRRLTEAFF
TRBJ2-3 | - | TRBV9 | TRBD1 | TGTGCCAGCAGTAACGGACAGGCAGGCACAGATACGCAGTATTTT | CASSNGQAGTDTQYF
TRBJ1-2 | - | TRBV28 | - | TGTGCCAGCAGTTTTTCCCAGGGTCAAGGCTACACCTTC | CASSFSQGQGYTF
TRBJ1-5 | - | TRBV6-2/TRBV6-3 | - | TGTGCCAGCAGTTACCTCGCCGATAGGACAGTAAAAAGCAATCAGCCCCAGCATTTT | CASSYLADRTVKSNQPQHF
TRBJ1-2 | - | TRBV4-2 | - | TGTGCCAGCAGCCAAGATGGAGGTCAGAGCCATTATGGCTACACCTTC | CASSQDGGQSHYGYTF
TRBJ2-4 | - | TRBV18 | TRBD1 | TGTGCCAGCTCACCACCCGACAGGGGGTACCTTCTAGCCAAAAACATTCAGTACTTC | CASSPPDRGYLLAKNIQYF
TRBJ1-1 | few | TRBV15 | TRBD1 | TGTGCCACCAGCAGAGTCAGTATGGGACAGGGTGAAGCTTTCTTT | CATSRVSMGQGEAFF
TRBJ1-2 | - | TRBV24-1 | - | TGTGCCACCAGTGACTCTGGGGGGATTGGCTACACCTTC | CATSDSGGIGYTF
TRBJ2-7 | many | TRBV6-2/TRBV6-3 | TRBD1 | TGTGCCAGCAGTCGCGGACAGGGATACGAGCAGTACTTC | CASSRGQGYEQYF
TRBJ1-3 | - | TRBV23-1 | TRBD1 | TGCGCCAGCAGTCAAGCAGGGGGACAAGGAAACACCATATATTTT | CASSQAGGQGNTIYF
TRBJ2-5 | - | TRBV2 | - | TGTGCCAGCACTTCCGGGACTCTCCAAGAGACCCAGTACTTC | CASTSGTLQETQYF
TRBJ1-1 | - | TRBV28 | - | TGTGCCAGCACCTCTATGGGGGCGAACACTGAAGCTTTCTTT | CASTSMGANTEAFF
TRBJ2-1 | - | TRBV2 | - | TGTGCCAGCTCAGGGGGGTCCTACAATGAGCAGTTCTTC | CASSGGSYNEQFF
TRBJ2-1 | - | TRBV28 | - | TGTGCCAGCAGTTTAGCTAGCTACGACGGCAATGAGCAGTTCTTC | CASSLASYDGNEQFF
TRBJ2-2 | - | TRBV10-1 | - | TGCGCCAGCAGTGATTGGCTCACCGGGGAGCTGTTTTTT | CASSDWLTGELFF
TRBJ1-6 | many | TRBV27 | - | TGTGCCAGCAGTTTCTCGAGCCTTACTGTAAATTCACCCCTCCACTTT | CASSFSSLTVNSPLHF
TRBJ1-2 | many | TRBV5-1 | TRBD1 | TGCGCCAGCAGTCCTATATCTGGGACAGGGGCTAACTATGGCTACACCTTC | CASSPISGTGANYGYTF
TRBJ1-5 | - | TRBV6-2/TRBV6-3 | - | TGTGCCAGCAGTTACTCCGGGAGGCCCGACAATCAGCCCCAGCATTTT | CASSYSGRPDNQPQHF
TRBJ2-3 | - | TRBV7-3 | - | TGTGCCAGCAGCTTAAACGGACTTCCGGGCACAGATACGCAGTATTTT | CASSLNGLPGTDTQYF
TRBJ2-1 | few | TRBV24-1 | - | TGTGCCACCAGTGATAGCAGCCAGGCGGGTGAGCAGTTCTTC | CATSDSSQAGEQFF
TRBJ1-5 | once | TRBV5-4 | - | TGTGCCAGCAGCCCCCAGGACAGCCCCCAGTCCCAGCATTTT | CASSPQDSPQSQHF
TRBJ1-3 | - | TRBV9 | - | TGTGCCAGCAGCGTAGCTGAGGACACCATATATTTT | CASSVAEDTIYF
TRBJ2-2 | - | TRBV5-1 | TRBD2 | TGCGCCAGCAGCTGGACTAGTTTCTCTGCCGGGGAGCTGTTTTTT | CASSWTSFSAGELFF
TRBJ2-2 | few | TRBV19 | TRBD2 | TGTGCCAGTAGTAGGGGACTAGGGAGTAACACCGGGGAGCTGTTTTTT | CASSRGLGSNTGELFF
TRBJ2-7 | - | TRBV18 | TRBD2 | TGTGCCAGCTCAAACGGACTAGCTTCCCCTAACGAGCAGTACTTC | CASSNGLASPNEQYF
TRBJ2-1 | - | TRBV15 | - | TGTGCCACCAGCAGAGACCCCGGGATTGGACGGGAGCAGTTCTTC | CATSRDPGIGREQFF
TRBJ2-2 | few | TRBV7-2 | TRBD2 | TGTGCCAGCACCCCGGGACTAGCGGGCACCGGGGAGCTGTTTTTT | CASTPGLAGTGELFF
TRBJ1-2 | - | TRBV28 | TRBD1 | TGTGCCAGCAGCGGGACAGGGAACAACTATGGCTACACCTTC | CASSGTGNNYGYTF
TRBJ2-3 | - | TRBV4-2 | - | TGTGCCAGCAGCCAAGATGTAGGCAGGGGCACAGATACGCAGTATTTT | CASSQDVGRGTDTQYF
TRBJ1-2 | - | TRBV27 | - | TGTGCCAGCAGTTTCAGGCAGGGCTCTGGCTACACCTTC | CASSFRQGSGYTF
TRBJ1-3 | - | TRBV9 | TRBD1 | TGTGCCAGCAGCGTAGATACAGGGGGCACTGGAAACACCATATATTTT | CASSVDTGGTGNTIYF
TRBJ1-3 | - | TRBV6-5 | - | TGTGCCAGCATCTTGGACTACTCTGGAAACACCATATATTTT | CASILDYSGNTIYF
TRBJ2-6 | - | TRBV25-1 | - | TGTGCCAGCAGTGATCACGCCAGGGCTGGGGCCAACGTCCTGACTTTC | CASSDHARAGANVLTF
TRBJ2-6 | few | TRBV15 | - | TGTGCCACCAGCAGAGAAAGCGAAAACCCCTCTGGGGCCAACGTCCTGACTTTC | CATSRESENPSGANVLTF